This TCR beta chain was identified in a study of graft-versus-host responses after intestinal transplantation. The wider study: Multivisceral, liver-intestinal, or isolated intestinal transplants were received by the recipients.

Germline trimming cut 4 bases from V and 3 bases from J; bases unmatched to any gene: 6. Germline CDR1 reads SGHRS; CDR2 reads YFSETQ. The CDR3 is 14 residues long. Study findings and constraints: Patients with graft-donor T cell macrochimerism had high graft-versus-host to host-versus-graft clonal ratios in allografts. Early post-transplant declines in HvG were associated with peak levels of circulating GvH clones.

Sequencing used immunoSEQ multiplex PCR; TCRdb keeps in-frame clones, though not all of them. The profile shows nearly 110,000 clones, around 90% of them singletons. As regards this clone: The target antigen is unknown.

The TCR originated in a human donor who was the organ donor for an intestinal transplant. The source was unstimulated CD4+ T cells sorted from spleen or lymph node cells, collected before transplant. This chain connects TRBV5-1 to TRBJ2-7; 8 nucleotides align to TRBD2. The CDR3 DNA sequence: TGCGCCAGCAGCATCAGCGGGAGTGGCTACGAGCAGTACTTC. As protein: CASSISGSGYEQYF.